The TCR beta chain described here comes from a study of blood T cell repertoires in COVID-19. Method: immunoSEQ multiplex PCR; TCRdb's copy keeps in-frame clones and lacks some. The sample contains under 100,000 clones, approximately 78% of which appear only once. The receptor's source is a man between 60 and 75 years old with COVID-19, enrolled during active disease. Sequencing was performed on peripheral blood.

The CDR3: CASSVGYNTDTQYF. CDR3 nucleotides: TGTGCCAGCAGCGTAGGTTACAACACAGATACGCAGTATTTT. The chain couples TRBV9 to TRBJ2-3, with D hard to call. CDR3 length equals 14 residues. V lost 0 bases and J lost 2, with 7 bases in between. Germline CDR1 is SGDLS and CDR2 is YYNGEE.